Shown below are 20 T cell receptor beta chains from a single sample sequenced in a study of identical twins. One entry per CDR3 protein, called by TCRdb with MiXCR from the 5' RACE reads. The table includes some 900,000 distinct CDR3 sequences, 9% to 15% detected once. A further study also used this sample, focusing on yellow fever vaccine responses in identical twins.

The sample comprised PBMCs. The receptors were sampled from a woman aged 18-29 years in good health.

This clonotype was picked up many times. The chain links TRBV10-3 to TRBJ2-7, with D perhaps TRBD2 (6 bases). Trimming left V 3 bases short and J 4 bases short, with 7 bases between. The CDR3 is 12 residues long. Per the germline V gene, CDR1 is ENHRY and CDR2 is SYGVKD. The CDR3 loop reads CAISERGYEQYV. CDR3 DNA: TGTGCCATCAGTGAACGGGGGTACGAGCAGTACGTC.

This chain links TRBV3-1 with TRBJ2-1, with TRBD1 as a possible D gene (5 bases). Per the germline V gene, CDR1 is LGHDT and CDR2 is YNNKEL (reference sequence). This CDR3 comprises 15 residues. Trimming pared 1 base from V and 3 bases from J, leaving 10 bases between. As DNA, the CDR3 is TGTGCCAGCAGCCAAGCAGGGTGGAGCTACAATGAGCAGTTCTTC. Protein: CASSQAGWSYNEQFF.

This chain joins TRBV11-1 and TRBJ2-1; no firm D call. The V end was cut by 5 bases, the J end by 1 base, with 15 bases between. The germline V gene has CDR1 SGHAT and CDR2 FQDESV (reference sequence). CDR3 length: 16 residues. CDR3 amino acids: CASSQEIVGSYNEQFF. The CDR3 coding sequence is TGTGCCAGCAGCCAGGAAATAGTGGGGTCCTACAATGAGCAGTTCTTC.

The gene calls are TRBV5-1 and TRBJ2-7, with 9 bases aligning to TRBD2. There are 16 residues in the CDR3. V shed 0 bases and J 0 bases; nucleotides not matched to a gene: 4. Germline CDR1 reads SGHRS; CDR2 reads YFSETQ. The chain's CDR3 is CASSLVPSGVSYEQYF. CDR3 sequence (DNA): TGCGCCAGCAGCTTGGTGCCTAGCGGGGTCTCCTACGAGCAGTACTTC.

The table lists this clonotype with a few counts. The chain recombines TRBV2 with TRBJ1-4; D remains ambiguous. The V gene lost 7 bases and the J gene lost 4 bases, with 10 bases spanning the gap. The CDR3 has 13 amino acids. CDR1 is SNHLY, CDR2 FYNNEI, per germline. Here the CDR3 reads CASMSGYNEKLFF. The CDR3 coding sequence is TGTGCCAGCATGTCTGGATATAATGAAAAACTGTTTTTT. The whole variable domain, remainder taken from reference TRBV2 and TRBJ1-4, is EPEVTQTPSHQVTQMGQEVILRCVPISNHLYFYWYRQILGQKVEFLVSFYNNEISEKSEIFDDQFSVERPDGSNFTLKIRSTKLEDSAMYFCASMSGYNEKLFFGSGTQLSVL.

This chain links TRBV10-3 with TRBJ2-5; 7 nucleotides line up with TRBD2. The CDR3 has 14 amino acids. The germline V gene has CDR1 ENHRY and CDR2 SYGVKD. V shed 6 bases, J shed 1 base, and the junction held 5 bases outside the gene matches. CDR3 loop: CAIRARTSQETQYF. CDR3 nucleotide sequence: TGTGCCATCAGGGCCCGGACTAGCCAAGAGACCCAGTACTTC.

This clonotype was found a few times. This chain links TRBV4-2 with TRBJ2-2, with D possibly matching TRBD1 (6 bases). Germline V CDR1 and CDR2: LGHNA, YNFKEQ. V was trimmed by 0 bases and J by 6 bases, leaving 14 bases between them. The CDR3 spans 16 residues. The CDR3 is CASSQDGSRTAGELFF. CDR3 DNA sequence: TGTGCCAGCAGCCAAGATGGTTCAAGGACAGCCGGGGAGCTGTTTTTT.

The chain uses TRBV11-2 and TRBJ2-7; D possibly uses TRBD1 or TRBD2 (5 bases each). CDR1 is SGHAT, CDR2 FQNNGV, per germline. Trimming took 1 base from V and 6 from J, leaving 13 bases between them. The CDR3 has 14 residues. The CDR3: CASSLGGNRGEQYF. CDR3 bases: TGTGCCAGCAGCTTAGGGGGGAATCGGGGCGAGCAGTACTTC.

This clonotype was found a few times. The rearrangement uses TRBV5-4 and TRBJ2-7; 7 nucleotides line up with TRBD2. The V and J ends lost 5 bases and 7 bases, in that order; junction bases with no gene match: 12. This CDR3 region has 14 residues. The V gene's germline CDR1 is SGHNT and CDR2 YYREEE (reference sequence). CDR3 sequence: CASRSSGTSLEQYF. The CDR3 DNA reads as TGTGCCAGCAGATCGAGCGGGACCTCTTTGGAGCAGTACTTC.

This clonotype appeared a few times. CDR3 protein: CASRAGGSEQYV. The CDR3 DNA sequence: TGTGCCAGCAGGGCCGGGGGAAGCGAGCAGTACGTC. V gene TRBV5-8 combines with J gene TRBJ2-7; a weak D match, TRBD2 (6 bases). With 5 bases removed from V and 6 bases from J, the gap between germline ends came to 12 bases. The germline V gene has CDR1 SGHTS and CDR2 YDEGEE. This CDR3 is built from 12 residues.

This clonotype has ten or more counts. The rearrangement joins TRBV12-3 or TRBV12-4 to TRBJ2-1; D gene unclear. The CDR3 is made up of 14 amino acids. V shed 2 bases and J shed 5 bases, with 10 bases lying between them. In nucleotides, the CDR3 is TGTGCCAGCAGTTTACAGCTCCCGGACAATGAGCAGTTCTTC. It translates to CASSLQLPDNEQFF.

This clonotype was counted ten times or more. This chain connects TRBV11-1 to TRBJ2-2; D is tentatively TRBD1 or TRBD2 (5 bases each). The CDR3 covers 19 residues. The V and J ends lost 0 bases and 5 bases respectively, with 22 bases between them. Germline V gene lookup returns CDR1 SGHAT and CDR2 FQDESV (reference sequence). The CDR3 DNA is TGTGCCAGCAGCTTAGCTCATTTTGGGACCCCGAGCCAAACCGGGGAGCTGTTTTTT. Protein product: CASSLAHFGTPSQTGELFF.

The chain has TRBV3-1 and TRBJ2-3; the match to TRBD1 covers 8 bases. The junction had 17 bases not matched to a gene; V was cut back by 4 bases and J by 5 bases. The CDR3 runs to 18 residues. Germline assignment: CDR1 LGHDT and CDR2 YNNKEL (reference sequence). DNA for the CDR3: TGTGCCAGCAGCCGCCATGTAGCAGTCGGACAGGGTGGAGATACGCAGTATTTT. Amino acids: CASSRHVAVGQGGDTQYF.

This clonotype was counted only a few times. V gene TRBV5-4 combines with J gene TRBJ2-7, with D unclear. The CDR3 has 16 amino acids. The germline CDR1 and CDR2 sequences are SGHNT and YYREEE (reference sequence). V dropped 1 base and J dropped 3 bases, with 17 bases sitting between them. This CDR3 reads CASSLRAGLTYYEQYF. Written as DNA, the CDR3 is TGTGCCAGCAGCTTGAGGGCAGGCCTGACTTACTACGAGCAGTACTTC.

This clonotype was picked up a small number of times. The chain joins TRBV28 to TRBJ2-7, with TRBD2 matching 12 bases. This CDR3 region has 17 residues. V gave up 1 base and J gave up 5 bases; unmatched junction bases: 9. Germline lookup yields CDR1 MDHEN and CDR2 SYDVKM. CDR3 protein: CASSLFETSGSFDEQYF. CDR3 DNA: TGTGCCAGCAGTTTATTTGAGACTAGCGGGAGCTTCGACGAGCAGTACTTC.

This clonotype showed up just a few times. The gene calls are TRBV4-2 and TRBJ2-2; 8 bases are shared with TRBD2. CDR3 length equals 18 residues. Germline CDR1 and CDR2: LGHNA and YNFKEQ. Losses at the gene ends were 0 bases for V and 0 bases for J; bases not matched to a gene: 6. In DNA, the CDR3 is TGTGCCAGCAGCCAAGAGGGGAGCGGGGGAGCGAACACCGGGGAGCTGTTTTTT. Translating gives CASSQEGSGGANTGELFF.

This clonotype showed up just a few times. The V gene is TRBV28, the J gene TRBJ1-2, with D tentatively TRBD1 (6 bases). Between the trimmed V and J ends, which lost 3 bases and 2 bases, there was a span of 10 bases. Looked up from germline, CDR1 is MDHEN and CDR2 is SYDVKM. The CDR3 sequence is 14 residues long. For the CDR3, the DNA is TGTGCCAGCAGTTTTCAGGGGATGAACTATGGCTACACCTTC. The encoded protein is CASSFQGMNYGYTF.

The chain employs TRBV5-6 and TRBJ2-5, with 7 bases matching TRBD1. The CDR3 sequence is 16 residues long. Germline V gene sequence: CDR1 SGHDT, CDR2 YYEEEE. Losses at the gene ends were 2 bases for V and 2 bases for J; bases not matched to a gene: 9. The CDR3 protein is CASSFVGDRVQETQYF. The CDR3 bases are TGTGCCAGCAGCTTCGTGGGGGACAGAGTGCAAGAGACCCAGTACTTC.

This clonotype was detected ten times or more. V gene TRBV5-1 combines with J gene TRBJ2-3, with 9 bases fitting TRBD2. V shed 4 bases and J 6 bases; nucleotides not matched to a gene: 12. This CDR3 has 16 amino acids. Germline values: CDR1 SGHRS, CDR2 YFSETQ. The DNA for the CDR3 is TGCGCCAGCAGCCTTAAGACTAGCGGACCCGTGGATACGCAGTATTTT. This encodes CASSLKTSGPVDTQYF. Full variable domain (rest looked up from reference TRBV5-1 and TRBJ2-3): KAGVTQTPRYLIKTRGQQVTLSCSPISGHRSVSWYQQTPGQGLQFLFEYFSETQRNKGNFPGRFSGRQFSNSRSEMNVSTLELGDSALYLCASSLKTSGPVDTQYFGPGTRLTVL.

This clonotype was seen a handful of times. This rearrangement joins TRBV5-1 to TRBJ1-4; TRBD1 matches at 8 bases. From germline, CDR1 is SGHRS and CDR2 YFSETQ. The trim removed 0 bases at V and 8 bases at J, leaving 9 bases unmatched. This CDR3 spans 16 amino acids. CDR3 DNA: TGCGCCAGCAGCTTGGGAGGTCAGGGGGCGGTGGAAAAACTGTTTTTT. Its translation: CASSLGGQGAVEKLFF.